This TCR beta chain was recovered during a study of cytomegalovirus exposure and HLA in healthy donors. The study's findings and limits: At a 0.05 false discovery rate, a later analysis found 16,951 TCR beta sequences to be associated with HLA alleles.

Of note for this clone: Its antigen is still unknown.

The CDR3 covers 15 residues. Germline CDR1 SGDLS, CDR2 YYNGEE. V was cut by 0 bases and J by 1 base, with 10 bases left in between. PCR employed 60 Vbeta and 13 Jbeta primers. Assay: immunoSEQ multiplex PCR; the TCRdb copy retains only in-frame clones and omits some. The repertoire shows around 50,000 clones; the top ten hold 2% to 2.5%. The clonotype originates from a female donor in good health and CMV-seronegative. The chain has TRBV9 and TRBJ2-5, with a weak D call TRBD2 (6 bases). The material sequenced was PBMCs. The CDR3 loop is CASSVGGGPQETQYF. CDR3 DNA: TGTGCCAGCAGCGTAGGTGGAGGGCCCCAAGAGACCCAGTACTTC.